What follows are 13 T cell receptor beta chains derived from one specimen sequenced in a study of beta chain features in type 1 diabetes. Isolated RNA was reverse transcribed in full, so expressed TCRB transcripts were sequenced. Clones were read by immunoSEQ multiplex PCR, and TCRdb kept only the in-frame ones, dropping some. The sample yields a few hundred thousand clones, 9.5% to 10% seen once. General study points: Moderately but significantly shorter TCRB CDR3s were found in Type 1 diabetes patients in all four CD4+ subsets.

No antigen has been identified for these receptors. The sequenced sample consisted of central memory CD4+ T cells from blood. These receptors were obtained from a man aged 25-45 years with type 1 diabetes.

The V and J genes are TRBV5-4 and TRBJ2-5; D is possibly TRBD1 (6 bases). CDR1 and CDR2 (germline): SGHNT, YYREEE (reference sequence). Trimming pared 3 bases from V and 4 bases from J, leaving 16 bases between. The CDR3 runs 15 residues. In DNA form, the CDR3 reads TGTGCCAGCAGCTCCACCGTGACCAGGGGAGAGACCCAGTACTTC. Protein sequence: CASSSTVTRGETQYF. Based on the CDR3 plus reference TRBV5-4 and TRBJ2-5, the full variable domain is ETGVTQSPTHLIKTRGQQVTLRCSSQSGHNTVSWYQQALGQGPQFIFQYYREEENGRGNFPPRFSGLQFPNYSSELNVNALELDDSALYLCASSSTVTRGETQYFGPGTRLLVL.

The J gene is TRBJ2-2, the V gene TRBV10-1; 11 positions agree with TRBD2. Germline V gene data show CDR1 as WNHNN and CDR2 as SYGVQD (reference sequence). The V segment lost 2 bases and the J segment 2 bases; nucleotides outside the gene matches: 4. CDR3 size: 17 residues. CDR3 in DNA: TGCGCCAGCAGTGAGCTAGCGGGAGGACCTAACACCGGGGAGCTGTTTTTT. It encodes CASSELAGGPNTGELFF.

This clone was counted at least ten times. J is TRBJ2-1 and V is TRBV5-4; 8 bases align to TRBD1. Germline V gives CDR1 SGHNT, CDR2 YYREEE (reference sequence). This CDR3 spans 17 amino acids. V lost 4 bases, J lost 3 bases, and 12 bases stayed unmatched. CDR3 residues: CASSGGGAGGHYNEQFF. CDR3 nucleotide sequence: TGTGCCAGCAGCGGAGGTGGTGCAGGGGGCCACTACAATGAGCAGTTCTTC.

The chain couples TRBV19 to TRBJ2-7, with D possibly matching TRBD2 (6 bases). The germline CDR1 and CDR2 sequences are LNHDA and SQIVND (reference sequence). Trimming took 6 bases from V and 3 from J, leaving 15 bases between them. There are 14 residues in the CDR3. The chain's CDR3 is CASRDGGAGYEQYF. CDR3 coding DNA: TGTGCCAGTAGAGACGGCGGGGCCGGCTACGAGCAGTACTTC.

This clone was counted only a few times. The CDR3 DNA sequence: TGTGCCGGGACGGGTTGGGGCCGAGAGACCCAGTACTTC. Amino acids: CAGTGWGRETQYF. V and J are TRBV2 and TRBJ2-5; D possibly matches TRBD1 or TRBD2 (5 bases each). This CDR3 contains 13 residues. Trimming pared 11 bases from V and 4 bases from J, leaving 17 bases between. The V gene's germline CDR1 is SNHLY and CDR2 FYNNEI.

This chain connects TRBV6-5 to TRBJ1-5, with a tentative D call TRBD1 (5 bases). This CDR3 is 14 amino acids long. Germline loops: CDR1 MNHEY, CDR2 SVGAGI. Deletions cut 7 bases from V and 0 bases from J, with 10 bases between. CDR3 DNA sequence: TGTGCCAGCACAGGGCAGTATAGCAATCAGCCCCAGCATTTT. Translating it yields CASTGQYSNQPQHF.

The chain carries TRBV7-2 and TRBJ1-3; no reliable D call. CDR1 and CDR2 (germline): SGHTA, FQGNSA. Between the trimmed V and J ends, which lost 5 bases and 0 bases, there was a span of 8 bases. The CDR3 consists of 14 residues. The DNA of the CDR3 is TGTGCCAGCAGCGCTCTGTACTCTGGAAACACCATATATTTT. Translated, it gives CASSALYSGNTIYF. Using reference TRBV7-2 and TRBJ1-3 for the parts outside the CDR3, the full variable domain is GAGVSQSPSNKVTEKGKDVELRCDPISGHTALYWYRQSLGQGLEFLIYFQGNSAPDKSGLPSDRFSAERTGGSVSTLTIQRTQQEDSAVYLCASSALYSGNTIYFGEGSWLTVV.

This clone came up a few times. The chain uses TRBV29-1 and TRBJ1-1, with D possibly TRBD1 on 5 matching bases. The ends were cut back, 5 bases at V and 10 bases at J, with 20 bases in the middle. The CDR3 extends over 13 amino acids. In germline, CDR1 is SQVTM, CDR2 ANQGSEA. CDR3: CSVLHTGVSGAFF. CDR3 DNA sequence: TGCAGCGTTCTGCATACAGGAGTCTCGGGAGCTTTCTTT.

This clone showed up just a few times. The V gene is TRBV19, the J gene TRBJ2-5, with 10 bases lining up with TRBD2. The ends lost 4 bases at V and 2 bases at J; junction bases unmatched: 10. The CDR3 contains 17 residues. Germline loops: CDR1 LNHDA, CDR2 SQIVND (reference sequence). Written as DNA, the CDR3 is TGTGCCAGTAGTAGAGAAAGCGGGAGGGCCTGGCAAGAGACCCAGTACTTC. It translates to CASSRESGRAWQETQYF.

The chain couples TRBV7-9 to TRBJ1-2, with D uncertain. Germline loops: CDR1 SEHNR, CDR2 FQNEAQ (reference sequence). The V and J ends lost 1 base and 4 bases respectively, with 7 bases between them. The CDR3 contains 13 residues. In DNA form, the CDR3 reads TGTGCCAGCAGCTTAGTGGAGGGCTATGGCTACACCTTC. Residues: CASSLVEGYGYTF.

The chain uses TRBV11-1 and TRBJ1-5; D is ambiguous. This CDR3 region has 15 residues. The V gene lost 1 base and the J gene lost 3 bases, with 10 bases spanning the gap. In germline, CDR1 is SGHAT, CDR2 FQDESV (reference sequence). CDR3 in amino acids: CASSLGKGINQPQHF. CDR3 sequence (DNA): TGTGCCAGCAGCTTAGGAAAAGGAATCAATCAGCCCCAGCATTTT.

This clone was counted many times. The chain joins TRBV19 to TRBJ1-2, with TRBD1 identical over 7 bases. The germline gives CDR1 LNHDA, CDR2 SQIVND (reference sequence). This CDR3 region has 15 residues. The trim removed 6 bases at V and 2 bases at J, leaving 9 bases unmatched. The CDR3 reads CASSPTGSENYGYTF. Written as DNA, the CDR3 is TGTGCCAGTAGCCCGACAGGGTCGGAGAACTATGGCTACACCTTC. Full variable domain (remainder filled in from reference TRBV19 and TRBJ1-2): DGGITQSPKYLFRKEGQNVTLSCEQNLNHDAMYWYRQDPGQGLRLIYYSQIVNDFQKGDIAEGYSVSREKKESFPLTVTSAQKNPTAFYLCASSPTGSENYGYTFGSGTRLTVV.

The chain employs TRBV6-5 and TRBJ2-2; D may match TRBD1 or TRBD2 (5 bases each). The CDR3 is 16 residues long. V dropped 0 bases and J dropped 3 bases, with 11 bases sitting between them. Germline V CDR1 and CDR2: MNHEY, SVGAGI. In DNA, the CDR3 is TGTGCCAGCAGTTACTCCGGGACCTGGGACACCGGGGAGCTGTTTTTT. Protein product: CASSYSGTWDTGELFF.